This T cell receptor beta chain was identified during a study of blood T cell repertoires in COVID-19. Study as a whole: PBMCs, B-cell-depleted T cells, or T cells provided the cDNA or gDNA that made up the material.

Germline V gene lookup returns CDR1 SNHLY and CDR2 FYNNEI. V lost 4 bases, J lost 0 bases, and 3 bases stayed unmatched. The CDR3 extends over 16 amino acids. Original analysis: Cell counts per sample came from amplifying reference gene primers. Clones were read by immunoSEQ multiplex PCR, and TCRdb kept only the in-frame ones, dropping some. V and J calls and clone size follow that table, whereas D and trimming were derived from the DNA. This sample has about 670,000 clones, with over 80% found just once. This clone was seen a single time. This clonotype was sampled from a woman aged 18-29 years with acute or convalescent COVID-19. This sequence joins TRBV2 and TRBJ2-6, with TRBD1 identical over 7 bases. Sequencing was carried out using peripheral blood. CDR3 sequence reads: CASSGDRDSGANVLTF. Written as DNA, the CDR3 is TGTGCCAGCAGTGGAGACAGGGACTCTGGGGCCAACGTCCTGACTTTC. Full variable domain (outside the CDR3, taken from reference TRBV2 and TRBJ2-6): EPEVTQTPSHQVTQMGQEVILRCVPISNHLYFYWYRQILGQKVEFLVSFYNNEISEKSEIFDDQFSVERPDGSNFTLKIRSTKLEDSAMYFCASSGDRDSGANVLTFGAGSRLTVL.